The 22 T cell receptor beta chains presented below share a single source sample, sequenced in a study of Tregs in tolerant kidney transplant recipients. Clones were sequenced by immunoSEQ multiplex PCR, and TCRdb holds only the in-frame ones, with some missing. The sample has 50,000 to 55,000 clones, approximately 90% seen once. The nonmyeloablative bone marrow transplants came from related graft donors, with transient mixed chimerism. The material was CD8+ T cells from blood (PBMCs), obtained 24 months after the transplant. The receptors stem from a human patient who received a combined kidney and bone marrow transplant. The graft donor may have contributed some T cells.

This clone was recorded a few times. The chain employs TRBV7-9 and TRBJ2-1; TRBD2 agrees at 7 bases. J gave up 1 base and V 1 base, and 4 bases lay outside the gene matches. The CDR3 is 16 residues long. CDR1 is SEHNR and CDR2 is FQNEAQ in the germline V gene (reference sequence). In DNA form, the CDR3 reads TGTGCCAGCAGCTTAGACGGGAGGCCATCCTACAATGAGCAGTTCTTC. It encodes CASSLDGRPSYNEQFF.

The CDR3 region is CASRMASKDEQYF. CDR3 sequence (DNA): TGTGCCAGCAGAATGGCTAGTAAGGACGAGCAGTACTTC. The rearrangement links TRBV14 to TRBJ2-7; D uncertain. From germline, CDR1 is SGHDN and CDR2 FVKESK. The CDR3 sequence is 13 residues long. Trimming cost V 6 bases and J 5 bases, with 14 bases left between them.

The V and J genes are TRBV9 and TRBJ2-4; no definite D call. The CDR3 contains 16 residues. From germline, CDR1 is SGDLS and CDR2 YYNGEE. Trimming took off 4 bases at V and 1 base at J, with 15 bases between the two ends. CDR3 loop: CASSPHLDRAKNIQYF. The CDR3 nucleotides read TGTGCCAGCAGCCCCCATCTAGACCGGGCCAAAAACATTCAGTACTTC.

CDR3 residues: CASSLIGGAPDTQYF. In nucleotides, the CDR3 is TGTGCCAGCAGCTTAATAGGGGGGGCCCCAGATACGCAGTATTTT. The gene calls are TRBV11-2 and TRBJ2-3, with D tentatively TRBD2 (7 bases). V was cut by 2 bases and J by 4 bases, with 13 bases left in between. Germline-derived CDR1 and CDR2 are SGHAT and FQNNGV. This CDR3 comprises 15 residues. Full variable domain (missing parts from reference TRBV11-2 and TRBJ2-3): EAGVAQSPRYKIIEKRQSVAFWCNPISGHATLYWYQQILGQGPKLLIQFQNNGVVDDSQLPKDRFSAERLKGVDSTLKIQPAKLEDSAVYLCASSLIGGAPDTQYFGPGTRLTVL.

CDR3 sequence: CASIFGGLPTDTQYF. CDR3 nucleotide sequence: TGTGCCAGCATATTCGGGGGGCTCCCTACAGATACGCAGTATTTT. This chain uses TRBV2 with TRBJ2-3, with D possibly TRBD2 on 7 matching bases. The CDR3 spans 15 residues. Germline CDR1 SNHLY, CDR2 FYNNEI. The V end lost 7 bases, the J end lost 3 bases, and 17 bases lay between the germline ends.

This chain joins TRBV7-9 and TRBJ2-1; D is perhaps TRBD1 (5 bases). V lost 3 bases to trimming and J lost 5 bases, with 11 bases between them. Germline CDR1 and CDR2: SEHNR and FQNEAQ (reference sequence). The CDR3 loop spans 14 amino acids. The CDR3 reads CASSFIQAHNEQFF. The DNA of the CDR3 is TGTGCCAGCAGCTTCATACAGGCCCACAATGAGCAGTTCTTC.

The chain uses TRBV19 and TRBJ2-1; TRBD2 matches at 8 bases. Germline CDR1 LNHDA, CDR2 SQIVND (reference sequence). The CDR3 runs to 18 residues. The J segment lost 2 bases and the V segment lost 3 bases, leaving 12 bases of the junction unmatched. CDR3 bases: TGTGCCAGTAGTATGAGCTTGGGCGGGAGGTCGCCCTACAATGAGCAGTTCTTC. Its translation is CASSMSLGGRSPYNEQFF.

The V and J genes are TRBV29-1 and TRBJ2-7; D gene ambiguous. The CDR3 contains 12 residues. Trimming took off 5 bases at V and 2 bases at J, with 10 bases between the two ends. Germline V gene lookup returns CDR1 SQVTM and CDR2 ANQGSEA. CDR3 residues: CSVRVRAYEQYF. The CDR3 region has the DNA TGCAGCGTTCGGGTGCGAGCCTACGAGCAGTACTTC.

The chain couples TRBV9 to TRBJ1-4; 7 positions agree with TRBD1. J was trimmed by 5 bases and V by 5 bases; bases with no gene match: 6. This CDR3 spans 14 amino acids. Germline CDR1 reads SGDLS; CDR2 reads YYNGEE. Here the CDR3 reads CASRPTGENEKLFF. As DNA, the CDR3 is TGTGCCAGCAGGCCTACAGGGGAAAATGAAAAACTGTTTTTT.

This rearrangement joins TRBV15 to TRBJ2-5; TRBD2 matches 8 bases. CDR1 and CDR2 from the germline V gene are LNHNV and YYDKDF (reference sequence). Germline trimming cut 1 base from V and 4 bases from J; bases unmatched to any gene: 5. This CDR3 has 15 amino acids. CDR3 DNA sequence: TGTGCCACCAGCAGAGCGAGCACTAGCGGAGAGACCCAGTACTTC. Its translation is CATSRASTSGETQYF.

Only a few counts were recorded for this clone. The chain combines TRBV2 with TRBJ1-4, with 9 bases matching TRBD1. Germline V lookup: CDR1 SNHLY, CDR2 FYNNEI. The V segment lost 6 bases and the J segment 4 bases; nucleotides outside the gene matches: 6. This CDR3 region has 15 residues. The CDR3 loop is CASSGQGPLNEKLFF. DNA for the CDR3: TGTGCCAGCAGCGGACAGGGGCCACTTAATGAAAAACTGTTTTTT. Complete variable domain (other parts from reference TRBV2 and TRBJ1-4): EPEVTQTPSHQVTQMGQEVILRCVPISNHLYFYWYRQILGQKVEFLVSFYNNEISEKSEIFDDQFSVERPDGSNFTLKIRSTKLEDSAMYFCASSGQGPLNEKLFFGSGTQLSVL.

V usage is TRBV18 and J usage is TRBJ1-1; D is ambiguous. V lost 4 bases and J lost 3, with 15 bases in between. The CDR3 loop spans 15 amino acids. Per the germline V gene, CDR1 is KGHSH and CDR2 is LQKENI. The CDR3 coding sequence is TGTGCCAGCTCACAAGAGGATGGTTGGGACACTGAAGCTTTCTTT. Translation gives CASSQEDGWDTEAFF.

This sequence joins TRBV4-1 and TRBJ2-7, with 7 bases that match TRBD1. Losses at the gene ends were 0 bases for V and 2 bases for J; bases not matched to a gene: 1. The CDR3 has 14 residues. Germline CDR1 MGHRA, CDR2 YSYEKL. The CDR3: CASSQEGQAYEQYF. The CDR3 nucleotides are TGCGCCAGCAGCCAAGAAGGACAGGCCTACGAGCAGTACTTC.

The J gene is TRBJ1-5, the V gene TRBV19; TRBD1 might be the D (6 bases). Germline V gene data show CDR1 as LNHDA and CDR2 as SQIVND (reference sequence). Trimming pared 10 bases from V and 5 bases from J, leaving 12 bases between. The CDR3 has 12 residues. In DNA form, the CDR3 reads TGTGCCACCCAGACAGGATATCAGCCCCAGCATTTT. Translating it yields CATQTGYQPQHF.

The chain carries TRBV7-3 and TRBJ2-3, with D possibly being TRBD2 (6 bases). V was trimmed by 1 base and J by 0 bases, leaving 8 bases between them. This CDR3 spans 15 amino acids. Germline CDR1 and CDR2: SGHTA and FQGTGA. CDR3 in amino acids: CASSLIRGSTDTQYF. In DNA form, the CDR3 reads TGTGCCAGCAGCTTAATCCGGGGGAGCACAGATACGCAGTATTTT.

The table lists this clone with a few counts. The V and J genes are TRBV14 and TRBJ2-7, with a tentative D call TRBD1 (5 bases). V was clipped by 1 base and J by 8 bases, with 21 bases between them. CDR1 and CDR2 from the germline V gene are SGHDN and FVKESK. The CDR3 contains 16 residues. CDR3 nucleotide sequence: TGTGCCAGCAGCCAAGGACAGTTTTTCCGGTCTACGAAGCAGTACTTC. Its translation is CASSQGQFFRSTKQYF.

The V call is TRBV30, the J call TRBJ2-7; D is unresolved. V lost 3 bases to trimming and J lost 2 bases, with 11 bases between them. Germline-derived CDR1 and CDR2 are GTSNPN and SVGIG (reference sequence). The CDR3 is 13 residues long. In nucleotides, the CDR3 is TGTGCCTGGAGAGCAGAGGTCGCCTACGAGCAGTACTTC. It codes for CAWRAEVAYEQYF.

This sequence joins TRBV27 and TRBJ1-2, with 8 nucleotides matching TRBD1. CDR3 size: 16 residues. With V trimmed by 4 bases and J by 3 bases, 10 bases remained unmatched. CDR1 and CDR2 (germline): MNHEY, SMNVEV (reference sequence). CDR3 bases: TGTGCCAGCAGTTCTTTATACGGGGGACAGGACTATGGCTACACCTTC. Residues: CASSSLYGGQDYGYTF.

The chain uses TRBV4-2 and TRBJ2-7; a possible D gene is TRBD1 (6 bases). The CDR3 extends over 13 amino acids. The V gene lost 5 bases and the J gene lost 4 bases, with 12 bases spanning the gap. Germline V CDR1 and CDR2: LGHNA, YNFKEQ. This CDR3 reads CASSNRQAYEQYF. CDR3 DNA: TGTGCCAGCAGCAATCGACAGGCTTACGAGCAGTACTTC.

V and J are TRBV9 and TRBJ2-3, with D perhaps matching TRBD2 (5 bases). V was trimmed by 0 bases and J by 2 bases, leaving 10 bases between them. This CDR3 is 15 amino acids long. CDR1 is SGDLS, CDR2 YYNGEE, per germline. Written as DNA, the CDR3 is TGTGCCAGCAGCGTAGGTCCAGCGGACACAGATACGCAGTATTTT. It codes for CASSVGPADTDTQYF.

This chain links TRBV13 with TRBJ1-2; D is possibly TRBD1 (5 bases). V was trimmed by 5 bases and J by 4 bases, leaving 20 bases between them. Germline V gene data show CDR1 as PRHDT and CDR2 as FYEKMQ (reference sequence). The CDR3 has 16 residues. The CDR3: CASSGRVAGQGYGYTF. DNA for the CDR3: TGTGCCAGCAGCGGTAGGGTCGCCGGCCAGGGCTATGGCTACACCTTC.

The chain combines TRBV7-2 with TRBJ1-4; TRBD1 matches 7 bases. Germline V gene data show CDR1 as SGHTA and CDR2 as FQGNSA. The CDR3 is made up of 15 amino acids. V was clipped by 5 bases and J by 3 bases; unmatched bases: 6. CDR3 loop: CASSATGVPNEKLFF. CDR3 coding DNA: TGTGCCAGCAGCGCCACAGGGGTTCCTAATGAAAAACTGTTTTTT. The variable domain in full, completed from reference TRBV7-2 and TRBJ1-4, reads GAGVSQSPSNKVTEKGKDVELRCDPISGHTALYWYRQSLGQGLEFLIYFQGNSAPDKSGLPSDRFSAERTGGSVSTLTIQRTQQEDSAVYLCASSATGVPNEKLFFGSGTQLSVL.